Presented here are 3 T cell receptor beta chains from one specimen sequenced in a study of early T cells in non-severe SARS-CoV-2 infection. Each CDR3 protein gets one entry after TCRdb re-called the 5' RACE reads with MiXCR. The data show more than 75,000 distinct CDR3 sequences, 13% seen once. Input material: whole blood. These receptor sequences come from an adult who was a healthcare worker with PCR-confirmed SARS-CoV-2 infection or an uninfected control (not recorded which).

The chain couples TRBV6-6 to TRBJ2-2, with D uncertain. This CDR3 region has 15 residues. The germline V gene has CDR1 MNHNY and CDR2 SVGAGI (reference sequence). The ends were cut back, 6 bases at V and 2 bases at J, with 13 bases in the middle. The CDR3 sequence: CASRLEKRNTGELFF. The CDR3 coding sequence is TGTGCCAGCAGGCTTGAGAAGCGCAACACCGGGGAGCTGTTTTTT.

Worth noting for this clonotype: This may arise from a read error, as a much more abundant clone is one base away. The chain uses TRBV7-9 and TRBJ2-7; TRBD1 is a possible D gene (5 bases). Per the germline V gene, CDR1 is SEHNR and CDR2 is FQNEAQ (reference sequence). The V end lost 5 bases, the J end lost 4 bases, and 12 bases lay between the germline ends. The CDR3 consists of 13 residues. Written as DNA, the CDR3 is TGTGCCAGCAGCCACGCGGACACGTACGAGCAGTACTTC. Encoded protein: CASSHADTYEQYF.

This clonotype was counted ten times or more. The chain combines TRBV20-1 with TRBJ1-2; 7 bases align to TRBD1. The CDR3 is 13 residues long. Germline V gene data show CDR1 as DFQATT and CDR2 as SNEGSKA (reference sequence). The junction had 2 bases not matched to a gene; V was cut back by 1 base and J by 3 bases. In nucleotides, the CDR3 is TGCAGTGCTAGAGGACAGGGTGACTATGGCTACACCTTC. Residues: CSARGQGDYGYTF.